One sample yielded the 5 T cell receptor beta chains listed below, sequenced in a study of blood T cell repertoires in COVID-19. Generated by immunoSEQ multiplex PCR, the TCRdb table keeps only in-frame clones and is missing some. The table records 350,000 to 400,000 clones, about 89% of them present only once. Sequenced input: PBMCs or T cells enriched from blood (not recorded which). The receptors were sampled from a woman aged 40 to 50 who had been exposed to COVID-19.

This chain joins TRBV5-4 and TRBJ2-2, with 10 bases fitting TRBD2. Germline V gene lookup returns CDR1 SGHNT and CDR2 YYREEE (reference sequence). The V and J ends lost 4 bases and 0 bases, in that order; junction bases with no gene match: 0. This CDR3 is built from 15 residues. CDR3 sequence reads: CASSLAGANTGELFF. The CDR3 nucleotides read TGTGCCAGCAGCCTAGCGGGGGCGAACACCGGGGAGCTGTTTTTT.

V usage is TRBV11-3 and J usage is TRBJ2-1; the D gene is possibly TRBD1 (5 bases). Trimming stripped 5 bases from V and 0 bases from J, with 14 bases between. Germline-derived CDR1 and CDR2 are SGHNT and YENEEA. The CDR3 is 16 residues long. This CDR3 reads CASSPGRRSSYNEQFF. The CDR3 DNA is TGTGCCAGCAGCCCAGGGCGACGCAGCTCCTACAATGAGCAGTTCTTC.

The V gene is TRBV4-3, the J gene TRBJ2-7; 9 bases fit TRBD1. The CDR3 loop spans 19 amino acids. V trimming: 4 bases; J trimming: 0 bases; junction bases outside the gene matches: 16. The germline V gene has CDR1 LGHNA and CDR2 YSLEER. CDR3 nucleotides: TGCGCCAGCAGCCGTCAAAGGACAGGGGTCTCAGGTAGCTCCTACGAGCAGTACTTC. Its protein is CASSRQRTGVSGSSYEQYF.

This clone was seen only once. The chain recombines TRBV20-1 with TRBJ2-5, with TRBD2 as a possible D gene (6 bases). The germline V gene encodes CDR1 DFQATT and CDR2 SNEGSKA (reference sequence). The CDR3 runs 16 residues. Deletions cut 3 bases from V and 4 bases from J, with 21 bases between. The DNA of the CDR3 is TGCAGTGCTAGTCCTACTAGCAGGAGAACACCAGAGACCCAGTACTTC. Its protein product is CSASPTSRRTPETQYF.

With regard to this clone: This same CDR3 is encoded by further DNA sequences in the sample. The chain joins TRBV5-1 to TRBJ1-1; 7 positions agree with TRBD1. V lost 3 bases, J lost 5 bases, and 1 base stayed unmatched. From germline, CDR1 is SGHRS and CDR2 YFSETQ. CDR3 length: 12 residues. CDR3 sequence: CASSSGGTEAFF. The CDR3, as DNA: TGCGCCAGCAGCTCAGGGGGTACTGAAGCTTTCTTT.